What follows are 3 T cell receptor beta chains derived from one specimen sequenced in a study of blood T cells in healthy people across ages (dated by TCRdb to 2015 to 2017). Receptors were amplified or captured by 5' RACE. Sequenced using an Illumina HiSeq 2500. A second about 7 to 12 cycle PCR used a sample-barcoded 5' primer and a J-beta primer mix. TCRdb cleaned the public reads at Q25 with fastp, built clones with MiXCR and kept in-frame beta chains. Every distinct CDR3 protein forms one entry, paired with its most common genes and DNA. A total of 900,000 to 950,000 distinct CDR3 sequences appear in this sample, 25% to 35% of them only once. The biggest ten clones account for around 9.6% of the sample. In addition, the sample was reused for a study of T cells of mothers and their children.

The sequencing sample was made of blood. Source of these receptors: a woman aged 35 to 49 in good health.

The CDR3 here is CASPLAGPYNEQFF. The CDR3, as DNA: TGTGCCAGCCCCCTCGCTGGGCCCTACAATGAGCAGTTCTTC. This chain joins TRBV6-6 and TRBJ2-1; D not resolved. The V end lost 8 bases, the J end lost 2 bases, and 13 bases lay between the germline ends. CDR1 is MNHNY, CDR2 SVGAGI, per germline (reference sequence). The CDR3 contains 14 residues.

The chain carries TRBV9 and TRBJ2-1; 9 positions agree with TRBD1. The V and J ends lost 3 bases and 5 bases, in that order; junction bases with no gene match: 0. Germline V lookup: CDR1 SGDLS, CDR2 YYNGEE. The CDR3 spans 13 residues. In nucleotides, the CDR3 is TGTGCCAGCAGCGGACAGGGGGACAATGAGCAGTTCTTC. Translating gives CASSGQGDNEQFF.

This sequence joins TRBV15 and TRBJ1-1; D is unresolved. V lost 5 bases, J lost 5 bases, and 12 bases lay in between. This CDR3 region has 13 residues. Germline values: CDR1 LNHNV, CDR2 YYDKDF (reference sequence). DNA for the CDR3: TGTGCCACCAGCGCGAACGCCGGGACTGAAGCTTTCTTT. Its translation is CATSANAGTEAFF.